This T cell receptor (beta chain) derives from a study of blood T cell repertoires in COVID-19. Overall study: Collection of acute and convalescent COVID-19 samples took place in the United States, Italy and Spain. PBMCs, B-cell-depleted T cells, or T cells provided the cDNA or gDNA that made up the material.

Clones were sequenced by immunoSEQ multiplex PCR, and TCRdb holds only the in-frame ones, with some missing. The data hold roughly 28,000 clones, with 82% observed a single time. From germline, CDR1 is SQVTM and CDR2 ANQGSEA. Trimming stripped 6 bases from V and 1 base from J, with 9 bases between. CDR3 length: 12 residues. The sample taken for sequencing was peripheral blood. The clonotype comes from a man older than 75 with active or convalescent COVID-19. The rearrangement uses TRBV29-1 and TRBJ2-5; D is undetermined. CDR3 DNA sequence: TGCAGCGTAACAATTTTCCAAGAGACCCAGTACTTC. Translation gives CSVTIFQETQYF.